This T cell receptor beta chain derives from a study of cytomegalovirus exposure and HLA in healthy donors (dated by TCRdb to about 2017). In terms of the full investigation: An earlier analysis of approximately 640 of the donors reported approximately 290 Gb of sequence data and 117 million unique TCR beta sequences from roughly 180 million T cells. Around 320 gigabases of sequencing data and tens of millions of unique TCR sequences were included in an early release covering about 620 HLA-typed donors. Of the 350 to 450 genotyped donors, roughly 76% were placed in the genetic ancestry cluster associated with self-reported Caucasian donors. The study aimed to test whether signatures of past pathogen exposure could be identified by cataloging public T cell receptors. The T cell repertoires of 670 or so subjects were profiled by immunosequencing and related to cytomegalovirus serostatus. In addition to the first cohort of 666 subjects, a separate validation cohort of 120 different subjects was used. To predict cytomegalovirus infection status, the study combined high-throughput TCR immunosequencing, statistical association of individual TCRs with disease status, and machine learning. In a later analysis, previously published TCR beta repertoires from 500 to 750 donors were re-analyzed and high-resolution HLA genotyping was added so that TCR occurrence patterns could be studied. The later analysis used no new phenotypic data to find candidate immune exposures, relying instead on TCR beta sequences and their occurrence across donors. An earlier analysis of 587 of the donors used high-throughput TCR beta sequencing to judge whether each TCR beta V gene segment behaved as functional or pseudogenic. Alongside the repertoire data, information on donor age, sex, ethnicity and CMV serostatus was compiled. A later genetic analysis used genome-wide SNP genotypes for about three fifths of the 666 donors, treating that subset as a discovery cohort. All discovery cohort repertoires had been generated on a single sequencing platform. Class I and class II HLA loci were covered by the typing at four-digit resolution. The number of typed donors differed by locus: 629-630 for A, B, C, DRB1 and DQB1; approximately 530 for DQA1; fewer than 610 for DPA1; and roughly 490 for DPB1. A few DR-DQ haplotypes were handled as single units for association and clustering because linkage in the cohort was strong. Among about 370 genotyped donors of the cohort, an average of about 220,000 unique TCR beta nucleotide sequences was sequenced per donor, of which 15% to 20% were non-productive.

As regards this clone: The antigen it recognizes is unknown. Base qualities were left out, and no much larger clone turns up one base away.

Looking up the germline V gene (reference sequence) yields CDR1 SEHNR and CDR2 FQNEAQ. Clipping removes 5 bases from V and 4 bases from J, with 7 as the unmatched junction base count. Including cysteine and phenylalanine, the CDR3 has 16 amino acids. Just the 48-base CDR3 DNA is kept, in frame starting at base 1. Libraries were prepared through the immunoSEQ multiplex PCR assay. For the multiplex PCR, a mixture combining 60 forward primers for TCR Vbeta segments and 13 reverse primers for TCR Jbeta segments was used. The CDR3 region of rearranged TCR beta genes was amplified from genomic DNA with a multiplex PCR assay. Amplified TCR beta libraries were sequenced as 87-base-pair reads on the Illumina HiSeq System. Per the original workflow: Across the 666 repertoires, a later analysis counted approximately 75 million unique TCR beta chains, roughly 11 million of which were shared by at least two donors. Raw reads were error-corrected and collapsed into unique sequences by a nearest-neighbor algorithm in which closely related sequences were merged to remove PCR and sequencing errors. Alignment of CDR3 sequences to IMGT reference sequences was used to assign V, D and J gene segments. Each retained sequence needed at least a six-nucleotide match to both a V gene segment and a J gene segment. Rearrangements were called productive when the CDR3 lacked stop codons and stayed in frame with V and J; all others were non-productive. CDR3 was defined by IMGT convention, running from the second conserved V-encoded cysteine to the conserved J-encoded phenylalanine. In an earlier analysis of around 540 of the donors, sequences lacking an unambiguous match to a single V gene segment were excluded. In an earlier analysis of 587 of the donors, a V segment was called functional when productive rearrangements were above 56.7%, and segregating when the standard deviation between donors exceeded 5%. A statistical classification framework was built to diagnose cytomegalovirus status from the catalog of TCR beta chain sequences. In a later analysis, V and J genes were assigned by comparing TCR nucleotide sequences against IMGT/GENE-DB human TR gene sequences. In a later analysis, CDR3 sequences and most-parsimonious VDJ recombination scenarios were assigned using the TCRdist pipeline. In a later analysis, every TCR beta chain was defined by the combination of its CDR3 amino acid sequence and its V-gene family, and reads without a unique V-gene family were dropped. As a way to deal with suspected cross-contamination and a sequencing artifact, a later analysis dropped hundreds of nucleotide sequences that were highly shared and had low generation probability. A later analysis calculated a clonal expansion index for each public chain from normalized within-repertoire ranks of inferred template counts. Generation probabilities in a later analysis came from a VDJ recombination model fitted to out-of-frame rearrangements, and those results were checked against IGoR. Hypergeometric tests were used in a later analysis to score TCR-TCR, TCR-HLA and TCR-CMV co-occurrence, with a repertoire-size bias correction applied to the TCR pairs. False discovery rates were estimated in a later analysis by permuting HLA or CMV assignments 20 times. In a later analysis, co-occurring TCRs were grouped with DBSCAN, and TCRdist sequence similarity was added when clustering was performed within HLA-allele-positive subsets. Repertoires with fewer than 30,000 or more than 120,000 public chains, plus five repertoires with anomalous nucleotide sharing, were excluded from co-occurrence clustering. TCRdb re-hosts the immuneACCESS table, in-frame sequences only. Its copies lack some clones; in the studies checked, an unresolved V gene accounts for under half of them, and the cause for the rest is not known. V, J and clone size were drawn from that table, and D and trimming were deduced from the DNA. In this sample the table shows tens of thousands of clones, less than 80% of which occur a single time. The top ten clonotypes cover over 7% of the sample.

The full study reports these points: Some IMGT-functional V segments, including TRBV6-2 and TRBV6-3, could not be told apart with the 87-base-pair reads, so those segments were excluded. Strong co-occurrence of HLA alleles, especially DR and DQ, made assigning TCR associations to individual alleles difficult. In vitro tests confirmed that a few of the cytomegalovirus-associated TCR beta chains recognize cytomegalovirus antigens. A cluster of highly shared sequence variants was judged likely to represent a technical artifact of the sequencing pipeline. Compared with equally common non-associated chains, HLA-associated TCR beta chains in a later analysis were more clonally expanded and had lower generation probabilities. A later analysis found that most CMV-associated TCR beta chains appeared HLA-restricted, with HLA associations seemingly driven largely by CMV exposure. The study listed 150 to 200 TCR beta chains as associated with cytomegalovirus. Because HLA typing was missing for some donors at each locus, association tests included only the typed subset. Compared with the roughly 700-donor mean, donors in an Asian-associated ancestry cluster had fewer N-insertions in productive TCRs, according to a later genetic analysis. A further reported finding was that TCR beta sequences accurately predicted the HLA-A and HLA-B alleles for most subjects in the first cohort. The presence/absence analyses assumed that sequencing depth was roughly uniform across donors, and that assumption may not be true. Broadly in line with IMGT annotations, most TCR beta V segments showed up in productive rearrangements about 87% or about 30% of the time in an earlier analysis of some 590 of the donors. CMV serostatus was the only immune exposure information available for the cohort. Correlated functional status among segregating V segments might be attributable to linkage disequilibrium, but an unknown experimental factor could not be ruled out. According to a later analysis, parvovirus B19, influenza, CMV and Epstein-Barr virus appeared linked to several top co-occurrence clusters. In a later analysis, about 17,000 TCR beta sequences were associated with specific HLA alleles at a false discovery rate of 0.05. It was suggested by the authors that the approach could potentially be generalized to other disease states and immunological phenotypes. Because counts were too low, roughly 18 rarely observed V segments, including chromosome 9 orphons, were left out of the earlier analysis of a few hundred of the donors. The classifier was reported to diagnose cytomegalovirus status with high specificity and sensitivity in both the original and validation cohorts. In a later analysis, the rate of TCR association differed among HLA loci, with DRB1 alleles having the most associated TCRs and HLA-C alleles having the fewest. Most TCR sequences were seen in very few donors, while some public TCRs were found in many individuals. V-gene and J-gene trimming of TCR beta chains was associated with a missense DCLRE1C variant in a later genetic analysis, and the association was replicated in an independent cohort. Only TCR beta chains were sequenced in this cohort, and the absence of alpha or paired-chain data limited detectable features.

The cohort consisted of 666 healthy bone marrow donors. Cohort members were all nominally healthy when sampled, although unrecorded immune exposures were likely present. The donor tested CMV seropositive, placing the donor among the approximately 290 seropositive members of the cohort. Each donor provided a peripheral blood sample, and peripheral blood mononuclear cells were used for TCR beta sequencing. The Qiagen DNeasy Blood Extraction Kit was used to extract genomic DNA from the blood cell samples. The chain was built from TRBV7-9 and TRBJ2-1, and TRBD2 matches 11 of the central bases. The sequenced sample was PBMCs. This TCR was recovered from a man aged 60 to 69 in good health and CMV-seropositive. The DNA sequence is TGTGCCAGCAGCACCTCCGGGACTAGCGGTTACAATGAGCAGTTCTTC. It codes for CASSTSGTSGYNEQFF.